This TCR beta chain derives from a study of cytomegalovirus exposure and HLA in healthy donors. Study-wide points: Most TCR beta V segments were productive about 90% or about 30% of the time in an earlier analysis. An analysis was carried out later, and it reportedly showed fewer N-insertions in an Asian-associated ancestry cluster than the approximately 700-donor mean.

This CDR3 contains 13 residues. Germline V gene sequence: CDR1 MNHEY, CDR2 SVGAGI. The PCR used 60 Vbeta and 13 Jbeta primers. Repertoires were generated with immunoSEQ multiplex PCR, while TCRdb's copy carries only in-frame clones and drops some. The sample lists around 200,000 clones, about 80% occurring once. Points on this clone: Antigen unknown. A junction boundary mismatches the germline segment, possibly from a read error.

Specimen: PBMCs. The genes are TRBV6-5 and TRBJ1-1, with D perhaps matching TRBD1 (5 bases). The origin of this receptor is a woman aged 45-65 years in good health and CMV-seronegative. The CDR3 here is CASSNWGDGEVFF. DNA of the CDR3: TGTGCCAGCAGTAACTGGGGGGACGGTGAAGTTTTCTTT.